One sample yielded the 23 T cell receptor beta chains listed below, sequenced in a study of blood T cell repertoires in COVID-19. Method: immunoSEQ multiplex PCR; TCRdb's copy keeps in-frame clones and lacks some. The table shows 350,000 to 500,000 clones, with about 90% occurring only once. Source material: peripheral blood. Receptors were obtained from a man aged 18 to 30 with COVID-19, enrolled during active disease.

A note on this clone: One end of the junction is discordant with germline, which a read error may explain. The chain combines TRBV6-2 or TRBV6-3 with TRBJ2-3; D perhaps matches TRBD2 (7 bases). The germline CDR1 and CDR2 sequences are MNHEY and SVGEGT. The CDR3 length is 18 residues. CDR3 DNA sequence: TGTGCCAGCAGTTACCAGCCTTGGCGCGGCGGGGGCACGGATACGCAGTATTTT. As protein: CASSYQPWRGGGTDTQYF.

This chain joins TRBV5-1 and TRBJ2-5; a weak D match, TRBD1 (6 bases). Germline lookup yields CDR1 SGHRS and CDR2 YFSETQ. V was pared by 0 bases and J by 5 bases, with 14 bases between. This CDR3 contains 15 residues. The CDR3 is CASSLEAGDWETQYF. CDR3 nucleotide sequence: TGCGCCAGCAGCTTGGAGGCAGGGGATTGGGAGACCCAGTACTTC.

The CDR3 nucleotides are TGTGCCAGCAGTGCCGGGGGTGGGAAAGATACGCAGTATTTT. This gives the protein CASSAGGGKDTQYF. The chain carries TRBV25-1 and TRBJ2-3; D is possibly TRBD2 (6 bases). The CDR3 spans 14 residues. Germline values: CDR1 MGHDK, CDR2 SYGVNS. V was trimmed by 4 bases and J by 5 bases, leaving 13 bases between them.

V is TRBV4-2 and J is TRBJ1-4; perhaps TRBD1 as D (5 bases). The germline V gene encodes CDR1 LGHNA and CDR2 YNFKEQ. There are 15 residues in the CDR3. Trimming took 0 bases from V and 11 from J, leaving 16 bases between them. The CDR3 DNA reads TGTGCCAGCAGCCAAGACGTGGAGGAGGGGAAGAAACTGTTTTTT. It is translated as CASSQDVEEGKKLFF.

The rearrangement joins TRBV4-2 to TRBJ2-7; 13 nucleotides match TRBD2. With V trimmed by 1 base and J by 0 bases, 6 bases remained unmatched. This CDR3 comprises 18 residues. Looked up from germline, CDR1 is LGHNA and CDR2 is YNFKEQ. CDR3 sequence: CASSQGLAGGSSSYEQYF. CDR3 DNA sequence: TGTGCCAGCAGCCAAGGACTAGCGGGAGGTTCTAGCTCCTACGAGCAGTACTTC.

Only a few counts were recorded for this clone. One end of the junction varies from germline; a read error may be responsible. V usage is TRBV10-3 and J usage is TRBJ2-7, with a weak D call TRBD1 (7 bases). The CDR3 loop spans 13 amino acids. Germline lookup yields CDR1 ENHRY and CDR2 SYGVKD. CDR3 region: CAIRAGGGTGDLF. Written as DNA, the CDR3 is TGTGCCATTAGGGCAGGGGGAGGAACCGGGGACTTATTC.

The chain uses TRBV5-4 and TRBJ2-1, with D possibly being TRBD2 (6 bases). This CDR3 spans 13 amino acids. V lost 2 bases and J 7 bases, leaving 10 bases between the germline ends. Germline lookup yields CDR1 SGHNT and CDR2 YYREEE (reference sequence). CDR3 sequence: CASSLGGMNEQFF. In nucleotides, the CDR3 is TGTGCCAGCAGCTTAGGAGGGATGAATGAGCAGTTCTTC.

The chain carries TRBV29-1 and TRBJ2-7; 8 nucleotides line up with TRBD2. Losses at the gene ends were 2 bases for V and 2 bases for J; bases not matched to a gene: 11. This CDR3 contains 16 residues. CDR1 is SQVTM and CDR2 is ANQGSEA in the germline V gene. CDR3 protein: CSVESWTSSLTYEQYF. The CDR3, as DNA: TGCAGCGTTGAATCTTGGACTAGCAGCTTGACCTACGAGCAGTACTTC.

This chain connects TRBV19 to TRBJ1-1; 8 bases are a match to TRBD1. V was pared by 5 bases and J by 1 base, with 3 bases of the junction left unmatched. Germline CDR1 LNHDA, CDR2 SQIVND (reference sequence). The CDR3 totals 14 residues. CDR3 loop: CASSWGTGNTEAFF. The CDR3 DNA follows: TGTGCCAGTAGTTGGGGGACAGGGAACACTGAAGCTTTCTTT.

The J gene is TRBJ2-2, the V gene TRBV5-1, with D tentatively TRBD1 (5 bases). V dropped 3 bases and J dropped 2 bases, with 8 bases sitting between them. CDR1 is SGHRS and CDR2 is YFSETQ in the germline V gene. The CDR3 runs to 14 residues. The CDR3 DNA follows: TGCGCCAGCAGCTCCCAGGGAAACACCGGGGAGCTGTTTTTT. Amino acid sequence: CASSSQGNTGELFF.

The chain recombines TRBV11-3 with TRBJ2-1; TRBD2 aligns across 15 bases. Germline V CDR1 and CDR2: SGHNT, YENEEA. The V segment lost 4 bases and the J segment 5 bases; nucleotides outside the gene matches: 6. The CDR3 runs 17 residues. DNA for the CDR3: TGTGCCAGCAGCTCGGGACTAGCGGGAGGTCTTGACAATGAGCAGTTCTTC. Translation gives CASSSGLAGGLDNEQFF. The whole variable domain, filled in from reference TRBV11-3 and TRBJ2-1, reads EAGVVQSPRYKIIEKKQPVAFWCNPISGHNTLYWYLQNLGQGPELLIRYENEEAVDDSQLPKDRFSAERLKGVDSTLKIQPAELGDSAVYLCASSSGLAGGLDNEQFFGPGTRLTVL.

The CDR3 sequence: CASREDSNYGYTF. CDR3 bases: TGTGCCAGCAGGGAGGACTCAAACTATGGCTACACCTTC. V is TRBV6-5 and J is TRBJ1-2, with D unclear. Germline lookup yields CDR1 MNHEY and CDR2 SVGAGI. Trimming stripped 6 bases from V and 2 bases from J, with 10 bases between. This CDR3 is built from 13 residues.

This rearrangement joins TRBV3-1 (or the pseudogene TRBV3-2) to TRBJ1-1; D gene uncertain. Trimming stripped 0 bases from V and 11 bases from J, with 13 bases between. Looked up from germline, CDR1 is LGHDT and CDR2 is YNNKEL (reference sequence). The CDR3 runs to 13 residues. The CDR3 region has the DNA TGTGCCAGCAGCCAAGATAGTCCCGTCGGGGCTTTCTTT. It codes for CASSQDSPVGAFF.

This chain uses TRBV4-2 with TRBJ2-3; the D is unclear. Germline V gene lookup returns CDR1 LGHNA and CDR2 YNFKEQ. The CDR3 consists of 14 residues. Trimming pared 3 bases from V and 5 bases from J, leaving 12 bases between. The DNA for the CDR3 is TGTGCCAGCAGCCACTCGGTCGGTGAAGATACGCAGTATTTT. Translating gives CASSHSVGEDTQYF.

The chain joins TRBV5-8 to TRBJ2-5; 9 nucleotides agree with TRBD2. The germline CDR1 and CDR2 sequences are SGHTS and YDEGEE. This CDR3 comprises 15 residues. V lost 4 bases to trimming and J lost 2 bases; unmatched junction nucleotides: 6. CDR3 amino acids: CASSTDLAGQETQYF. The CDR3 nucleotides are TGTGCCAGCAGCACTGACCTAGCGGGACAAGAGACCCAGTACTTC.

The V call is TRBV25-1, the J call TRBJ2-2; no clear D. V was cut by 6 bases and J by 1 base, with 3 bases left in between. The CDR3 has 12 amino acids. Germline CDR1 MGHDK, CDR2 SYGVNS. The CDR3 sequence is CASSGNTGELFF. CDR3 DNA sequence: TGTGCCAGCAGCGGGAACACCGGGGAGCTGTTTTTT.

The chain is built from TRBV19 and TRBJ1-5; unclear D gene. The length of the CDR3 is 12 residues. Between the trimmed V and J ends, which lost 4 bases and 9 bases, there was a span of 10 bases. Germline-derived CDR1 and CDR2 are LNHDA and SQIVND (reference sequence). The CDR3 DNA reads TGTGCCAGTAGTACCATTGGAGGGCCCCAGCATTTT. As protein: CASSTIGGPQHF.

The chain couples TRBV4-1 to TRBJ1-2; TRBD1 matches at 9 bases. Germline V CDR1 and CDR2: MGHRA, YSYEKL. After removal of 3 bases from V and 5 bases from J, the junction contained 10 bases not matched to a gene. The CDR3 is 16 amino acids. Here the CDR3 DNA reads TGCGCCAGCAGCCAGGACGGGACAGGGCGATTATATGGCTACACCTTC. Translated, it gives CASSQDGTGRLYGYTF.

The chain employs TRBV14 and TRBJ2-5; D may be TRBD2 (5 bases). V lost 3 bases and J lost 7, with 15 bases in between. Germline CDR1 reads SGHDN; CDR2 reads FVKESK. The CDR3 runs 14 residues. The CDR3, as DNA: TGTGCCAGCAGCCAGCTTACGGGGTTGGGGACCCAGTACTTC. The encoded protein is CASSQLTGLGTQYF.

The J gene is TRBJ2-1, the V gene TRBV15, with TRBD2 as a possible D gene (5 bases). CDR3 length: 18 residues. The germline V gene has CDR1 LNHNV and CDR2 YYDKDF (reference sequence). V shed 1 base and J shed 4 bases, with 20 bases lying between them. CDR3 nucleotides: TGTGCCACCAGCAGAGGTTGGTCGGCAGGTTCGGGGTACAATGAGCAGTTCTTC. Translated, it gives CATSRGWSAGSGYNEQFF.

The chain is built from TRBV11-2 and TRBJ2-7; D gene unclear. Germline V gene lookup returns CDR1 SGHAT and CDR2 FQNNGV. Trimming pared 0 bases from V and 2 bases from J, leaving 11 bases between. This CDR3 is built from 15 residues. The CDR3 region is CASSLERPTPYEQYF. CDR3 nucleotide sequence: TGTGCCAGCAGCTTAGAGAGACCGACTCCCTACGAGCAGTACTTC.

J is TRBJ2-2 and V is TRBV7-9; possibly TRBD2 for D (6 bases). V shed 8 bases and J shed 1 base, with 14 bases lying between them. Per the germline V gene, CDR1 is SEHNR and CDR2 is FQNEAQ (reference sequence). The CDR3 spans 15 residues. The CDR3 region is CASHPGRGNTGELFF. The CDR3 bases are TGTGCCAGCCATCCCGGGCGGGGGAACACCGGGGAGCTGTTTTTT.

This rearrangement joins TRBV10-1 to TRBJ2-3; possibly TRBD1 for D (6 bases). The CDR3 consists of 14 residues. V was clipped by 4 bases and J by 4 bases, with 12 bases between them. Germline CDR1 and CDR2: WNHNN and SYGVQD (reference sequence). CDR3 sequence (DNA): TGCGCCAGCAGTGTTAACAGGGAAGCAGATACGCAGTATTTT. It yields the protein CASSVNREADTQYF.